The entry below describes one T cell receptor (beta chain). The antigen is unknown. The sample belongs to a study of vaccination and CD4 T cells after COVID-19. Study in general: Researchers treated cells with overlapping spike peptides taken from SARS-CoV-2, HCoV-NL63, HCoV-OC43 and HCoV-229E.

Treatment in this sample: approximately nine-day PBMC culture with coronavirus spike peptide pools or control peptides (ViraFEST assay). Pre-COVID-19 pandemic sampling (2011-2018) yielded the unexposed donor's CD4+ T cells. The germline gives CDR1 MDHEN, CDR2 SYDVKM. After removal of 5 bases from V and 5 bases from J, the junction contained 9 bases not matched to a gene. This CDR3 has 17 amino acids. Researchers used the Oncomine TCR Beta short-read assay to sequence DNA from cultured CD4+ T cells. TCRdb reanalysed the PCR reads using MiXCR and keeps one entry per CDR3 protein. The sample includes about 6,000 distinct CDR3 sequences, 40% to 55% of them seen just once.

The specimen was CD4+ T cells from blood, cultured in vitro. The TCR comes from a human donor in good health. V is TRBV28 and J is TRBJ2-3; 14 nucleotides line up with TRBD2. CDR3 region: CASSRLAGGLWGDTQYF. CDR3 in DNA: TGTGCCAGCAGTCGACTAGCGGGGGGGCTGTGGGGAGATACGCAGTATTTT.